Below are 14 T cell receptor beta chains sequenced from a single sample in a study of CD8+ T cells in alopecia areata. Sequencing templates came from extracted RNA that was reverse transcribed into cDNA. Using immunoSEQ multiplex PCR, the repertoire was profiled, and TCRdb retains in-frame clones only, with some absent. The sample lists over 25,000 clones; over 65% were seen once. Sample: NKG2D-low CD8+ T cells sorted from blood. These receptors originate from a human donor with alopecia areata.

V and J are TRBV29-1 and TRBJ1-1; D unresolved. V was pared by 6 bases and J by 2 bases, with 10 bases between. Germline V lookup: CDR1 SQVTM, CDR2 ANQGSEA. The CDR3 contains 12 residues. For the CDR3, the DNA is TGCAGCGTCGAGACATATAACACTGAAGCTTTCTTT. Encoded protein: CSVETYNTEAFF.

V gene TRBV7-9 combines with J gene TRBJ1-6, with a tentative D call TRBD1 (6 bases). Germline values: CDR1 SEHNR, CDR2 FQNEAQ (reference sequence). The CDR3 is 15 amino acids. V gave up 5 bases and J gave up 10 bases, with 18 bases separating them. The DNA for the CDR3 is TGTGCCAGCAGCACGACAGGCGCCCAGGGATCACCCCTCCACTTT. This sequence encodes CASSTTGAQGSPLHF. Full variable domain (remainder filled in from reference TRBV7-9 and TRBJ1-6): DTGVSQNPRHKITKRGQNVTFRCDPISEHNRLYWYRQTLGQGPEFLTYFQNEAQLEKSRLLSDRFSAERPKGSFSTLEIQRTEQGDSAMYLCASSTTGAQGSPLHFGNGTRLTVT.

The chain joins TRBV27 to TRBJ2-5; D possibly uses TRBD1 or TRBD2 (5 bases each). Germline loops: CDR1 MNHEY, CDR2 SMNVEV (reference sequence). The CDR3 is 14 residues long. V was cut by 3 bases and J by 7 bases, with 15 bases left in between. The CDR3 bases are TGTGCCAGCAGTTTCCTCGGGGCCGCAGTGACCCAGTACTTC. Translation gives CASSFLGAAVTQYF.

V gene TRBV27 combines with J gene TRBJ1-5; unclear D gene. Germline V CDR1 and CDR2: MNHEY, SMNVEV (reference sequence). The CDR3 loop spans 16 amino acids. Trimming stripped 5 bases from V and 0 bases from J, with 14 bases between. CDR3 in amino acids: CASSLSAGLSNQPQHF. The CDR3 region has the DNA TGTGCCAGCAGTCTAAGTGCGGGTCTTAGCAATCAGCCCCAGCATTTT.

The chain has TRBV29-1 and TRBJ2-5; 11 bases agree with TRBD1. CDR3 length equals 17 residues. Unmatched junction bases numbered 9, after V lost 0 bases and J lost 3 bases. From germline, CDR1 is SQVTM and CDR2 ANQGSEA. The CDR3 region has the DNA TGCAGCGTTGAAGACGTTTTGGACAGGGGGCATGAAGAGACCCAGTACTTC. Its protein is CSVEDVLDRGHEETQYF.

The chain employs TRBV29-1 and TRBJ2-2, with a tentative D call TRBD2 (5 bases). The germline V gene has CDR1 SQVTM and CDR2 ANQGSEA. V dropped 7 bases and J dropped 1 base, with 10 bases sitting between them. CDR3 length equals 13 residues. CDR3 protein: CSGLGENTGELFF. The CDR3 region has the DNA TGCAGCGGCCTCGGGGAGAACACCGGGGAGCTGTTTTTT.

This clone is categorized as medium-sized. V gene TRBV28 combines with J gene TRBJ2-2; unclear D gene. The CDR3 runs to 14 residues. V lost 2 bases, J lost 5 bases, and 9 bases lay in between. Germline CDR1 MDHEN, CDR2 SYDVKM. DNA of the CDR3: TGTGCCAGCAGTTTAGGTATTGAGACCGGGGAGCTGTTTTTT. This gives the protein CASSLGIETGELFF.

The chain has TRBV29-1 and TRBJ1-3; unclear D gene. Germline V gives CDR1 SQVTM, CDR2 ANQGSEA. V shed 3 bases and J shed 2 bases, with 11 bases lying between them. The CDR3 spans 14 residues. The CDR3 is CSVDFGHPGNTIYF. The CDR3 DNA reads TGCAGCGTTGATTTTGGGCACCCTGGAAACACCATATATTTT. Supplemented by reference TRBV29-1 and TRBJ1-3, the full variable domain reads SAVISQKPSRDICQRGTSLTIQCQVDSQVTMMFWYRQQPGQSLTLIATANQGSEATYESGFVIDKFPISRPNLTFSTLTVSNMSPEDSSIYLCSVDFGHPGNTIYFGEGSWLTVV.

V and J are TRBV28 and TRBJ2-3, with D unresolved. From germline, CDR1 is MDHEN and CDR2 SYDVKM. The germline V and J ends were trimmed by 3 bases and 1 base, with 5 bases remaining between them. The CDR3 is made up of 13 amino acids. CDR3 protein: CASSFYRTDTQYF. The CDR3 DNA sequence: TGTGCCAGCAGTTTTTACCGCACAGATACGCAGTATTTT. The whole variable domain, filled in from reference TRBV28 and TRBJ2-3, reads DVKVTQSSRYLVKRTGEKVFLECVQDMDHENMFWYRQDPGLGLRLIYFSYDVKMKEKGDIPEGYSVSREKKERFSLILESASTNQTSMYLCASSFYRTDTQYFGPGTRLTVL.

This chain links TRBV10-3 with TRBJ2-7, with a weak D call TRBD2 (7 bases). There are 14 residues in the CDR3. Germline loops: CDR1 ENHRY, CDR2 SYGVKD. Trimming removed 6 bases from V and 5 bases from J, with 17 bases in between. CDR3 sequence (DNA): TGTGCCATCAGGGAGATGGGGGGGGCGGACGAGCAGTACTTC. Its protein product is CAIREMGGADEQYF.

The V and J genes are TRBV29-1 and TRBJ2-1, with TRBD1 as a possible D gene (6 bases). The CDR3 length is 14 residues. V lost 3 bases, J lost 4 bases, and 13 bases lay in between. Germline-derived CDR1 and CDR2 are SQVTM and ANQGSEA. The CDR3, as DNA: TGCAGCGTTGATGTAGCAGGGGTTTACAATGAGCAGTTCTTC. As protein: CSVDVAGVYNEQFF.

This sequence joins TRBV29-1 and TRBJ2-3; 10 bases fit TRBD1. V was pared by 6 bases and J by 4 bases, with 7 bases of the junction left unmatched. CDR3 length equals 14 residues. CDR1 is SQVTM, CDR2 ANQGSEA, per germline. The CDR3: CSVAGQGEPDTQYF. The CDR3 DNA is TGCAGCGTCGCCGGACAGGGGGAACCAGATACGCAGTATTTT.

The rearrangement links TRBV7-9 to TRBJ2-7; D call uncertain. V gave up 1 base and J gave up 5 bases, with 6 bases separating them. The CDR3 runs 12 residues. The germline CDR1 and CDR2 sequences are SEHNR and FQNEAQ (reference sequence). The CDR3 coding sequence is TGTGCCAGCAGCTTAGGCAGTAACGAGCAGTACTTC. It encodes CASSLGSNEQYF.

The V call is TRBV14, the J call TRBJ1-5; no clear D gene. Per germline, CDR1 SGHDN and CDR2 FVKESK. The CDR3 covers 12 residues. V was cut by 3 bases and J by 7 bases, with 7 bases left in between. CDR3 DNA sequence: TGTGCCAGCAGCCAGGGAAAACAGCCCCAGCATTTT. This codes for CASSQGKQPQHF. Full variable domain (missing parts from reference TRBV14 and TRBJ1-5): EAGVTQFPSHSVIEKGQTVTLRCDPISGHDNLYWYRRVMGKEIKFLLHFVKESKQDESGMPNNRFLAERTGGTYSTLKVQPAELEDSGVYFCASSQGKQPQHFGDGTRLSIL.